This is a list of T cell receptor beta chains from one sample in a study of blood T cell repertoires in COVID-19. Clones were sequenced by immunoSEQ multiplex PCR, and TCRdb holds only the in-frame ones, with some missing. The sample includes some 250,000 clones, 80% to 85% of them seen just once. Source material: peripheral blood. These receptors were taken from a man aged 55 to 69 with acute or convalescent COVID-19. The CDR3 runs from the conserved cysteine through the conserved F or W. The D gene is left open where the match is weak. A clone size is listed for some rows: how often the clone was seen (once, few, many), or a class if it is expanded.

clone_size d_call j_call v_call cdr3_aa cdr3_nt
NA NA TRBJ1-6 TRBV13 CASSSRWGLGANSPLHF TGTGCCAGCAGCTCGAGGTGGGGGCTAGGGGCTAATTCACCCCTCCACTTT
once NA TRBJ2-7 TRBV7-2 CASSFGEAYEQYF TGTGCCAGCAGTTTCGGGGAGGCCTACGAGCAGTACTTC
NA TRBD2 TRBJ2-3 TRBV4-1 CASSPIAGTSDKITDTQYF TGCGCCAGCAGCCCCATCGCCGGGACTAGCGATAAAATAACAGATACGCAGTATTTT
NA TRBD1 TRBJ1-6 TRBV7-9 CASSPTGGDSPLHF TGTGCCAGCAGCCCGACAGGGGGCGACTCACCCCTCCACTTT
once TRBD1 TRBJ1-1 TRBV5-1 CASSSRTGVAEAFF TGCGCCAGCAGCTCTAGGACAGGGGTGGCTGAAGCTTTCTTT
NA NA TRBJ2-7 TRBV9 CASSVEPTAYEQYF TGTGCCAGCAGCGTAGAACCAACGGCCTACGAGCAGTACTTC
NA TRBD2 TRBJ2-3 TRBV2 CASRPTSGGSTDTQYF TGTGCCAGCAGGCCGACTAGCGGGGGGAGCACAGATACGCAGTATTTT
NA NA TRBJ2-3 TRBV2 CASCLGQGNTDTQYF TGTGCCAGCTGTTTGGGGCAGGGTAATACAGATACGCAGTATTTT
few NA TRBJ1-4 TRBV5-1 CASRAQPNEKLFF TGCGCCAGCAGAGCGCAGCCTAATGAAAAACTGTTTTTT
NA NA TRBJ2-2 TRBV15 CATSRGLTGELFF TGTGCCACCAGCAGGGGCCTCACCGGGGAGCTGTTTTTT
NA NA TRBJ1-2 TRBV5-1 CASSLESILYGYTF TGCGCCAGCAGCTTGGAATCGATACTCTATGGCTACACCTTC
NA TRBD1 TRBJ2-5 TRBV6-5 CASSYGTGDQETQYF TGTGCCAGCAGTTACGGGACAGGAGACCAAGAGACCCAGTACTTC
NA TRBD1 TRBJ1-4 TRBV2 CASRSMTGFEKLFF TGTGCCAGCCGAAGTATGACAGGGTTTGAAAAACTGTTTTTT
NA NA TRBJ2-1 TRBV11-3 CASSLGGGGYEQFF TGTGCCAGCAGCTTAGGAGGGGGGGGTTATGAGCAGTTCTTC
NA TRBD1 TRBJ1-6 TRBV23-1 CASSHPWTGTLFDNSPLHF TGCGCCAGCAGTCATCCCTGGACAGGGACGTTATTCGATAATTCACCCCTCCACTTT
NA TRBD2 TRBJ2-7 TRBV3-1/TRBV3-2 CASSQDGLAGPPQYF TGTGCCAGCAGCCAAGATGGTTTAGCGGGGCCCCCGCAGTACTTC
NA TRBD1 TRBJ2-2 TRBV2 CASSEALDRGNTGELFF TGTGCCAGCAGTGAGGCCCTGGACAGGGGGAACACCGGGGAGCTGTTTTTT
NA TRBD2 TRBJ2-7 TRBV6-2/TRBV6-3 CASSYETSGSFVYEQYF TGTGCCAGCAGTTACGAGACTAGCGGGAGTTTCGTCTACGAGCAGTACTTC
NA NA TRBJ2-3 TRBV2 CASSWGSSTDTQYF TGTGCCAGCAGTTGGGGCTCTAGCACAGATACGCAGTATTTT
once NA TRBJ2-5 TRBV30 CAWSGGSETQYF TGTGCCTGGAGTGGCGGAAGTGAGACCCAGTACTTC
NA NA TRBJ2-2 TRBV5-1 CASSASRTGELFF TGCGCCAGCAGCGCCTCTAGGACCGGGGAGCTGTTTTTT
NA TRBD1 TRBJ2-5 TRBV13 CASSSHEGTDQETQYF TGTGCCAGCAGCTCACACGAAGGGACAGATCAAGAGACCCAGTACTTC
NA TRBD1 TRBJ2-2 TRBV11-1 CASSPNRGPGELFF TGTGCCAGCAGCCCAAACAGGGGACCAGGGGAGCTGTTTTTT
NA NA TRBJ1-4 TRBV9 CASSPEEATNEKLFF TGTGCCAGCAGCCCAGAGGAGGCAACTAATGAAAAACTGTTTTTT
few NA TRBJ1-1 TRBV4-1 CASSQRVRGTEAFF TGCGCCAGCAGCCAGAGGGTACGGGGCACTGAAGCTTTCTTT
few TRBD2 TRBJ2-7 TRBV7-6 CASSSGTSGYEQYF TGTGCCAGCAGCTCCGGGACTAGCGGTTACGAGCAGTACTTC
NA TRBD2 TRBJ2-7 TRBV5-1 CASSLSSGNEQYF TGCGCCAGCAGCTTATCTAGCGGAAACGAGCAGTACTTC
NA TRBD2 TRBJ2-1 TRBV5-4 CASSAQAGGYNEQFF TGTGCCAGCAGCGCGCAGGCGGGGGGCTACAATGAGCAGTTCTTC
NA TRBD2 TRBJ2-1 TRBV3-1/TRBV3-2 CASSQGGSGTYNEQFF TGTGCCAGCAGCCAAGGGGGTAGCGGGACCTACAATGAGCAGTTCTTC
many TRBD1 TRBJ2-7 TRBV5-4 CASSFDRGRYEQYF TGTGCCAGCAGCTTCGACAGGGGCAGGTACGAGCAGTACTTC
NA TRBD1 TRBJ2-1 TRBV29-1 CSVATGQGIVDEQFF TGCAGCGTAGCTACGGGACAGGGGATCGTCGATGAGCAGTTCTTC
NA NA TRBJ2-7 TRBV20-1 CSAGMDEQYF TGCAGTGCCGGGATGGACGAGCAGTACTTC
once TRBD1 TRBJ2-4 TRBV6-5 CASYGTGEAKNIQYF TGTGCCAGCTATGGGACAGGGGAAGCCAAAAACATTCAGTACTTC
NA NA TRBJ1-2 TRBV3-1/TRBV3-2 CASSQADYYGYTF TGTGCCAGCAGCCAAGCAGACTACTATGGCTACACCTTC
NA TRBD1 TRBJ2-2 TRBV10-3 CAISESNRGQPGELFF TGTGCCATCAGTGAGTCGAATAGGGGGCAACCCGGGGAGCTGTTTTTT
once NA TRBJ1-2 TRBV7-9 CASSPIPGDNYGYTF TGTGCCAGCAGCCCAATTCCCGGGGATAACTATGGCTACACCTTC
NA TRBD2 TRBJ2-1 TRBV5-1 CASSFLYSGGDNEQFF TGCGCCAGCAGCTTCCTCTATAGCGGGGGCGACAATGAGCAGTTCTTC
NA TRBD2 TRBJ2-5 TRBV6-5 CASSYRLAGYRETQYF TGTGCCAGCAGTTACCGACTAGCGGGGTACAGGGAGACCCAGTACTTC
NA TRBD2 TRBJ2-2 TRBV7-6 CASSLDSMASGGPGELFF TGTGCCAGCAGCTTAGATTCGATGGCTAGCGGGGGTCCCGGGGAGCTGTTTTTT
NA NA TRBJ2-2 TRBV6-5 CASSYLGGPNTGELFF TGTGCCAGCAGTTACCTCGGGGGGCCGAACACCGGGGAGCTGTTTTTT
NA NA TRBJ1-5 TRBV6-2/TRBV6-3 CASSYIQGQYSNQPQHF TGTGCCAGCAGTTATATCCAGGGACAATATAGCAATCAGCCCCAGCATTTT
NA NA TRBJ2-7 TRBV19 CASSQGGNRVYEQYF TGTGCCAGTAGCCAGGGAGGAAACAGAGTCTACGAGCAGTACTTC
NA NA TRBJ2-2 TRBV7-8 CASSSSADFLRGGELFF TGTGCCAGCAGCTCATCAGCGGATTTCCTTCGGGGGGGGGAGCTGTTTTTT
NA NA TRBJ1-4 TRBV4-3 CASSRGGANEKLFF TGCGCCAGCAGCCGGGGGGGTGCTAATGAAAAACTGTTTTTT
NA TRBD1 TRBJ2-7 TRBV9 CASSVRQGYEQYF TGTGCCAGCAGCGTTAGACAGGGATACGAGCAGTACTTC
NA NA TRBJ2-2 TRBV2 CASIESPGRTGELFF TGTGCCAGCATAGAATCCCCAGGTCGCACCGGGGAGCTGTTTTTT
NA TRBD2 TRBJ2-5 TRBV5-4 CASSGFLAGAVKTQYF TGTGCCAGCAGCGGTTTCCTAGCGGGAGCAGTGAAGACCCAGTACTTC
NA TRBD1 TRBJ1-3 TRBV19 CASSAGQGSGNTIYF TGTGCCAGTAGTGCCGGACAGGGGTCTGGAAACACCATATATTTT
NA NA TRBJ1-2 TRBV5-4 CASSPRGQNYGYTF TGTGCCAGCAGCCCCCGTGGGCAAAACTATGGCTACACCTTC
NA TRBD1 TRBJ1-4 TRBV7-9 CASSLGQGAQANEKLFF TGTGCCAGCAGCTTAGGACAGGGGGCGCAGGCTAATGAAAAACTGTTTTTT
NA NA TRBJ2-1 TRBV5-1 CASTPEEGKNEQFF TGCGCCAGCACCCCTGAAGAGGGCAAGAATGAGCAGTTCTTC
few NA TRBJ1-5 TRBV3-1/TRBV3-2 CASSQGWTPNNQPQHF TGTGCCAGCAGCCAAGGTTGGACACCGAACAATCAGCCCCAGCATTTT
once NA TRBJ2-6 TRBV19 CASTKLDSSGANVLTF TGTGCCAGTACCAAACTGGACAGCTCTGGGGCCAACGTCCTGACTTTC
once NA TRBJ2-1 TRBV5-4 CASSLGQTFNEQFF TGTGCCAGCAGCTTGGGACAGACGTTCAATGAGCAGTTCTTC